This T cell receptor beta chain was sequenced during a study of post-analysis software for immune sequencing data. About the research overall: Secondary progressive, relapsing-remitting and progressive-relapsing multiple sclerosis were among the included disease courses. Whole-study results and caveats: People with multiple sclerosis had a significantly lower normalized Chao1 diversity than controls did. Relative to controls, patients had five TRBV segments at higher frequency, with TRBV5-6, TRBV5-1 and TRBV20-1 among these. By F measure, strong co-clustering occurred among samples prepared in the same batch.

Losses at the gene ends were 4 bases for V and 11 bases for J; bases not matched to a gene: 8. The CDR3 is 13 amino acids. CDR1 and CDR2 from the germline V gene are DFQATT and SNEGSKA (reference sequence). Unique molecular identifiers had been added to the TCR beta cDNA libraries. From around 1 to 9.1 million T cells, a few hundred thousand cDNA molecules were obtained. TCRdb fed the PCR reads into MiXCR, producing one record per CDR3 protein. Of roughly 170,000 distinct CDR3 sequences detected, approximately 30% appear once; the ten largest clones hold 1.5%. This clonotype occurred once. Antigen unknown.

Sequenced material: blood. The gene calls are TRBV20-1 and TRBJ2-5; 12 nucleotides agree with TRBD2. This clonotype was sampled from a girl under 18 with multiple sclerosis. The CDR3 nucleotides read TGCAGTGCTACTAGCGGGGGGGGTGACGTTCAGTACTTC. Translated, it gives CSATSGGGDVQYF.